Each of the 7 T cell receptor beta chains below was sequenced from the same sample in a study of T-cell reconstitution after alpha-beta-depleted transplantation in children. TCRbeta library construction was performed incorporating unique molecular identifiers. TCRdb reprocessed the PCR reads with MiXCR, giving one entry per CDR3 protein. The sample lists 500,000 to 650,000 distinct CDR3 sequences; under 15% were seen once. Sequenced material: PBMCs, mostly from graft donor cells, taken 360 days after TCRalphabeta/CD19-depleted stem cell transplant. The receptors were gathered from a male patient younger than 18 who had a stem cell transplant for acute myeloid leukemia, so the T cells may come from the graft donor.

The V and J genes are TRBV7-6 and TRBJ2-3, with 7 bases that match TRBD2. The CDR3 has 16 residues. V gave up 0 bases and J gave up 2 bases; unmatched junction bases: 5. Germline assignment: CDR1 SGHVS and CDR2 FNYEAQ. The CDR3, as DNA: TGTGCCAGCAGCTTAGCAGCGGGGCCCCTCACAGATACGCAGTATTTT. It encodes CASSLAAGPLTDTQYF.

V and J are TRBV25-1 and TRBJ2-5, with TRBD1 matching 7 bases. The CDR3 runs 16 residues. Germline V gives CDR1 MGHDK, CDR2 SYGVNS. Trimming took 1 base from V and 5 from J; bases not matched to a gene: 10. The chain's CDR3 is CASSESTRTGRETQYF. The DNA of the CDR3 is TGTGCCAGCAGTGAATCCACCAGGACAGGACGGGAGACCCAGTACTTC.

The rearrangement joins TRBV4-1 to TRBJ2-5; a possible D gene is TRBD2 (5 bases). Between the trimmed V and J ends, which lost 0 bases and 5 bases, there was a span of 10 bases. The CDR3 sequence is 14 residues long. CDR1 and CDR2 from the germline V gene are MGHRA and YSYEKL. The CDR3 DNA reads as TGCGCCAGCAGCCAAGATCAAGGCGGGGAGACCCAGTACTTC. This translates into CASSQDQGGETQYF.

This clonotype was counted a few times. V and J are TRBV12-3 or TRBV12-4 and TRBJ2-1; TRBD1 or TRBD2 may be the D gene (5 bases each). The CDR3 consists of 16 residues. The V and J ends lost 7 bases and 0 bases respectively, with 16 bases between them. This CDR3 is CASTPFRGSSYNEQFF. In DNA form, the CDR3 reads TGTGCCAGCACTCCATTCCGGGGCTCCTCCTACAATGAGCAGTTCTTC.

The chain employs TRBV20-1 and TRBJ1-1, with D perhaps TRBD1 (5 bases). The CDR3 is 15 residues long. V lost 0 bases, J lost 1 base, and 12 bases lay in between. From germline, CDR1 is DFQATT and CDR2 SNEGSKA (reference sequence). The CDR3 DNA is TGCAGTGCTAGAGATGGGGCATTTCCGAACACTGAAGCTTTCTTT. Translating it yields CSARDGAFPNTEAFF.

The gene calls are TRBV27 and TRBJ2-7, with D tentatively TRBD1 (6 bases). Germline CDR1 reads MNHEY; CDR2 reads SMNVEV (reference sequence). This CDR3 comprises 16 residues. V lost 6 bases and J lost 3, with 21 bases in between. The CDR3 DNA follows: TGTGCCAGCAGGACCAACCGGGACACAAGCTTCTACGAGCAGTACTTC. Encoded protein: CASRTNRDTSFYEQYF.

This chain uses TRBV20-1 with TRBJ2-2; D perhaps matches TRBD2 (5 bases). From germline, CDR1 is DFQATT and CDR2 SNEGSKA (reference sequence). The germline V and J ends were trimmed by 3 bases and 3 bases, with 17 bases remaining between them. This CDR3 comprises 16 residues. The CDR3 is CSARRRASSHTGELFF. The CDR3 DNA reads TGCAGTGCTAGGCGTCGGGCTAGCTCCCACACCGGGGAGCTGTTTTTT.